These T cell receptor beta chains were read from a single sample in a study of T cells in Graves' hyperthyroidism and ophthalmopathy. Using its own MiXCR run on the multiplex PCR reads, TCRdb lists one record per CDR3 protein. The sample contains 37,000 or so distinct CDR3 sequences, under 60% of which appear only once. Sample: blood. The receptor set was obtained from a middle-aged man with Graves' ophthalmopathy. The CDR3 runs from the conserved cysteine through the conserved F or W. A D gene is named only where the DNA matches it firmly. For some rows the clone size is stated as once, few or many, or as a class when expanded; others skip it.

>TRBJ2-1|TRBV20-1|.|many
CSAREDMFNDEQFF
TGCAGTGCTAGAGAGGACATGTTCAACGATGAGCAGTTCTTC
>TRBJ1-2|TRBV30|TRBD1|.
CAWSTAGQGGSYGYTF
TGTGCCTGGAGTACGGCCGGACAGGGGGGCTCCTATGGCTACACCTTC
>TRBJ2-3|TRBV20-1|.|many
CSARGVTDTQYF
TGCAGTGCTAGGGGGGTCACAGATACGCAGTATTTT
>TRBJ1-2|TRBV20-1|.|medium-sized
CILDRDNNYGYTF
TGCATTCTGGACCGGGACAACAACTATGGCTACACCTTC
>TRBJ1-2|TRBV13|.|many
CASSLEGGGRGYTF
TGTGCCAGCAGCTTAGAAGGGGGGGGACGTGGCTACACCTTC
>TRBJ1-3|TRBV2|.|.
CASSDSRDSNYGYTIYF
TGTGCCAGCAGTGATTCTCGGGATTCTAACTATGGCTACACCATATATTTT
>TRBJ1-4|TRBV7-2|TRBD1|.
CASRRRQGGYNEKLFF
TGTGCCAGCAGACGCCGACAGGGGGGTTACAATGAAAAACTGTTTTTT
>TRBJ2-1|TRBV5-4|.|many
CASSYGKVNEQFF
TGTGCCAGCAGCTACGGGAAAGTAAATGAGCAGTTCTTC
>TRBJ1-5|TRBV19|.|many
CASSIFGGYGSNQPQHF
TGTGCCAGTAGTATATTTGGGGGTTACGGTAGCAATCAGCCCCAGCATTTT
>TRBJ2-1|TRBV20-1|TRBD2|many
CSAQRTSGRALGNEQLF
TGCAGTGCTCAGAGGACTAGCGGGAGGGCCCTCGGCAATGAGCAGCTCTTC
>TRBJ2-3|TRBV20-1|.|many
CSARSMGLADTQYF
TGCAGTGCTAGAAGTATGGGACTTGCAGATACGCAGTATTTT
>TRBJ1-3|TRBV20-1|.|.
CSATPGLNTIYF
TGCAGTGCTACCCCGGGCCTTAACACCATATATTTT
>TRBJ2-1|TRBV5-7|TRBD1|.
CASSRTGGIDEQFF
TGTGCCAGCAGCCGGACAGGGGGCATCGATGAGCAGTTCTTC
>TRBJ1-5|TRBV6-1|TRBD1|.
CASNGTGANQPQHF
TGCGCCAGCAATGGGACAGGGGCGAATCAGCCCCAGCATTTT
>TRBJ1-1|TRBV3-1|.|many
CASSQEPAEAFF
TGTGCCAGCAGCCAAGAGCCCGCTGAAGCTTTCTTT
>TRBJ2-1|TRBV12-3/TRBV12-4|TRBD2|many
CASTLILAGGYNEQFF
TGTGCCAGCACCTTAATCCTAGCGGGGGGCTACAATGAGCAGTTCTTC
>TRBJ1-5|TRBV20-1|.|many
CSARTLAENQPQHF
TGCAGTGCTAGAACCCTGGCGGAGAATCAGCCCCAGCATTTT